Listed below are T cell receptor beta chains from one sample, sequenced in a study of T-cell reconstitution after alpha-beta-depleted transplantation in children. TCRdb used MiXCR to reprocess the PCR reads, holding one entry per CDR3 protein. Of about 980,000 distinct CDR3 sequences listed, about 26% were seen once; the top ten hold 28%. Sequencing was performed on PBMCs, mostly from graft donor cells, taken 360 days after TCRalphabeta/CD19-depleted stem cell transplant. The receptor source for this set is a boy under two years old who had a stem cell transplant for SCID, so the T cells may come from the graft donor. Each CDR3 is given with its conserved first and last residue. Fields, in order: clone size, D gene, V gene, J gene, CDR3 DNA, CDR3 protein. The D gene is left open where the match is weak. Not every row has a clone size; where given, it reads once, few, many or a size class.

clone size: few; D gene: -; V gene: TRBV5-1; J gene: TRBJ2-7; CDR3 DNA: TGCGCCAGCAGCTTGGATACGACTTCCTACGAGCAGTACTTC; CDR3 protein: CASSLDTTSYEQYF
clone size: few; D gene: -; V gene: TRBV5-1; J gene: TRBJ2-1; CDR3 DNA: TGCGCCAGCAGCGCCGAGGGCAATGAGCAGTTCTTC; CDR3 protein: CASSAEGNEQFF
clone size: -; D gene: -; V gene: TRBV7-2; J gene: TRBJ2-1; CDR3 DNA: TGTGCCAGCAGTTTAGGGGCCAATAGGTACAATGAGCAGTTCTTC; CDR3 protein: CASSLGANRYNEQFF
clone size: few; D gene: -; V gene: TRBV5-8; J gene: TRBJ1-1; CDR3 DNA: TGTGCCAGCGAACAGGGAGAAGGCGTATGGACTGAAGCTTTCTTT; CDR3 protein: CASEQGEGVWTEAFF
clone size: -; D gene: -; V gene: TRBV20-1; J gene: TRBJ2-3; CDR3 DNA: TGCAGTGCTAGTCACGCCTTTAGGGGCCCCACAGATACGCAGTATTTT; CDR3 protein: CSASHAFRGPTDTQYF
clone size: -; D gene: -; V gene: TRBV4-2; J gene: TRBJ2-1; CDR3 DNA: TGTGCCAGCAGCCAAGTAAGTTTCATTGGCAGTCGGTTCATTGAGCAGTTCTTC; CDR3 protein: CASSQVSFIGSRFIEQFF
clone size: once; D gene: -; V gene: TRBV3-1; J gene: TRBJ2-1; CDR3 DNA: TGTGCCAGCAGCCAAGATGGCCTCGCGTCCTACAATGAGCAGTTCTTC; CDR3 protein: CASSQDGLASYNEQFF
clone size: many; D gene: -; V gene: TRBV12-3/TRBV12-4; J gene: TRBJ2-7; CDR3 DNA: TGTGCCAGCAGTTTATCGGGCGGACTCTACGAGCAGTACTTC; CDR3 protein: CASSLSGGLYEQYF
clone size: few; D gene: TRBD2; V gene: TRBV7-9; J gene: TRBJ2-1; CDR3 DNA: TGTGCCAGCAGCTTAGCCCTAGCGGGGCTCTCCTACAATGAGCAGTTCTTC; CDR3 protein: CASSLALAGLSYNEQFF
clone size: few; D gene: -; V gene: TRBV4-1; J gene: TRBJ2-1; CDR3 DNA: TGCGCCAGCAGCCAAGGTACCTACGAGCAGTTCTTC; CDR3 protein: CASSQGTYEQFF
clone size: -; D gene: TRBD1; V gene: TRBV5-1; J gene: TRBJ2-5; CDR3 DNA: TGCGCCAGCAGCGTGACAGGGGGCGCGGAAGAGACCCAGTACTTC; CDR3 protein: CASSVTGGAEETQYF
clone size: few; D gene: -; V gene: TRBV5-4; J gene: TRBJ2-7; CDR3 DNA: TGTGCCAGCAGCTCAGGGGGGTGGAGCGAGCAGTACTTC; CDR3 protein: CASSSGGWSEQYF
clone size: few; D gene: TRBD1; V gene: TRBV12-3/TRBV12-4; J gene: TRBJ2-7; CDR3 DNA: TGTGCCAGCAGTTCCTACAGGGGAACCTACGAGCAGTACTTC; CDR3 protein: CASSSYRGTYEQYF
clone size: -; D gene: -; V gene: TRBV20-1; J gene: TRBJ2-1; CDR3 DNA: TGCAGTGCCCCCGATCCTGGACAGCAGATCCATGAGCAGTTCTTC; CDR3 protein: CSAPDPGQQIHEQFF
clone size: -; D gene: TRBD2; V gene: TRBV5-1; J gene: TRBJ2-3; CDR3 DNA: TGCGCCAGCAGAGGGAGCGGGGACTCCACAGATACGCAGTATTTT; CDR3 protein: CASRGSGDSTDTQYF
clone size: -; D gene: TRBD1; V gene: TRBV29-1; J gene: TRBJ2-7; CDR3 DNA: TGCAGCGCGTGGGACAGGGGGTCCTACGAGCAGTACTTC; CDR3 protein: CSAWDRGSYEQYF
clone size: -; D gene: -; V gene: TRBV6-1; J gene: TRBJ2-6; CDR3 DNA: TGTGCCAGCAGTAAGACAGGTTCGCCGAAAAGTGGGGCCAACGTCCTGACTTTC; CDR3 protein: CASSKTGSPKSGANVLTF
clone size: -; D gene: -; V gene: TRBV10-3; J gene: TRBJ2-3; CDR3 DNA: TGTGCCATCAGTGGACTAGTTGGGGATACGCAGTATTTT; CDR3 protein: CAISGLVGDTQYF
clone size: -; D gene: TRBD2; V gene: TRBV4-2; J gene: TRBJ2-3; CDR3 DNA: TGTGCCAGCAGCCAAGATGCTAGCGGGGGGGCCGCAGATACGCAGTATTTT; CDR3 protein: CASSQDASGGAADTQYF
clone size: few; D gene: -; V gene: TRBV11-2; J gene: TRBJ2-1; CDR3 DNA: TGTGCCAGCAGCTTGGGGTGGCCTAAGGATGAGCAGTTCTTC; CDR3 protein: CASSLGWPKDEQFF
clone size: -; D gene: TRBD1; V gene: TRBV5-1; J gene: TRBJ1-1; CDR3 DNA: TGCGCCAGCAGCTTGGCCCCAGGGGGCGAAGTTGAAGCTTTCTTT; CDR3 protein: CASSLAPGGEVEAFF
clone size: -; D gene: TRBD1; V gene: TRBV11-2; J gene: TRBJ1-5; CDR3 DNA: TGTGCCAGCAGCCCAGGACAGGACCCTAGCAATCAGCCCCAGCATTTT; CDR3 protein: CASSPGQDPSNQPQHF
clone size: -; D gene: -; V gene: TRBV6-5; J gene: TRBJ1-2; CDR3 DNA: TGTGCCAGCAGTTACTCGATTAATGTCGACTATGGCTACACCTTC; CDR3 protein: CASSYSINVDYGYTF
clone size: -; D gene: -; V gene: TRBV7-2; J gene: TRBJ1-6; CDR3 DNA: TGTGCCAGCAGCTTCGGGGGGGAGCTTAATTCACCCCTCCACTTT; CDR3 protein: CASSFGGELNSPLHF
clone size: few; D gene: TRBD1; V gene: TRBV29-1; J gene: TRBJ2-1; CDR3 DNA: TGCAGCGTTGTGTGGAGGACAGGGAGATTAGGCAATGAGCAGTTCTTC; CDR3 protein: CSVVWRTGRLGNEQFF
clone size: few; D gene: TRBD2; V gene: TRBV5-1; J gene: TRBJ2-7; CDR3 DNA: TGCGCCAGCAGCTTAAACCTAGCGGGGGCATCCGGTGCGTACTTC; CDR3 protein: CASSLNLAGASGAYF
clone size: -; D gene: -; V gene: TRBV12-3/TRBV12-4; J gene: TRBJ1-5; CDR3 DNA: TGTGCCAGCAGTTTAGCGGCAAGCAATCAGCCCCAGCATTTT; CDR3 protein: CASSLAASNQPQHF
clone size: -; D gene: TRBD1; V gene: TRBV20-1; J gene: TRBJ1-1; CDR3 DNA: TGCAGTGCAACCGGGACAGGGAGGACTGAAGCTTTCTTT; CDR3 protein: CSATGTGRTEAFF
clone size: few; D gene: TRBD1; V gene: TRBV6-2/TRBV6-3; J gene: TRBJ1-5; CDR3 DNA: TGTGCCAGCAATAAGGACAGGTTCAATCAGCCCCAGCATTTT; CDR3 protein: CASNKDRFNQPQHF
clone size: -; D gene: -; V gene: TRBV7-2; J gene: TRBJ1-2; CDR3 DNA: TGTGCCAGCAGCTTGCAGACTACCTATGGCTACACCTTC; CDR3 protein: CASSLQTTYGYTF
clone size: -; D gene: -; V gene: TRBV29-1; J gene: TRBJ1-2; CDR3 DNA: TGCAGCGTTGGGGGTTCACGCGGTTTTAGCTATGGCTACACCTTC; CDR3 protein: CSVGGSRGFSYGYTF
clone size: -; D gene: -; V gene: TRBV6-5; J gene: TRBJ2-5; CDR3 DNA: TGTGCCAGCAGTTACTCGACTCCGGGGGAGACCCAGTACTTC; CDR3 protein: CASSYSTPGETQYF
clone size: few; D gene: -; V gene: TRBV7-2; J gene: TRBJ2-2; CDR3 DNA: TGTGCCAGCAGCTTACTTGTTAGGGACACCGGGGAGCTGTTTTTT; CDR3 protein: CASSLLVRDTGELFF
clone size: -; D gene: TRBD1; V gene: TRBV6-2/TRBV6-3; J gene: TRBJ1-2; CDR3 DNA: TGTGCCAGCAGTTCCTGGGGACAGGGCAAGGGAGACTATGGCTACACCTTC; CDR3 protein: CASSSWGQGKGDYGYTF
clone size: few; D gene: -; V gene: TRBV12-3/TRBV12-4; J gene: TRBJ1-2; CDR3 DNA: TGTGCCAGCAGCTATCAGAGTCTTAACTATGGCTACACCTTC; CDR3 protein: CASSYQSLNYGYTF
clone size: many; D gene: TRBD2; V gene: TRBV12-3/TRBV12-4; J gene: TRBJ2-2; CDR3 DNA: TGTGCCAGCACACTAGCGGGGGAAATCGGCGGGGAGCTGTTTTTT; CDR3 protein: CASTLAGEIGGELFF
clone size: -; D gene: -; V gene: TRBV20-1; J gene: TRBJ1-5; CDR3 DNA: TGCAGTGCCGGGGTTTTCAGGTGGGGCAATCAGCCCCAGCATTTT; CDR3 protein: CSAGVFRWGNQPQHF
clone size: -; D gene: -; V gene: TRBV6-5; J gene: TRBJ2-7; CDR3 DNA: TGTGCCAGCAGTTACTTGGGGGTCCCATCCTACGAGCAGTACTTC; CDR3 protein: CASSYLGVPSYEQYF
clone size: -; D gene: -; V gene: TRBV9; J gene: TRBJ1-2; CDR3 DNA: TGTGCCAGCAGCGTAGGTGCTGCCTACTATGGCTACACCTTC; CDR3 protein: CASSVGAAYYGYTF
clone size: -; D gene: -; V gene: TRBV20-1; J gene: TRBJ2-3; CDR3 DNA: TGCAGTGCTAGAAGTTTAGGTATCTCAGATACGCAGTATTTT; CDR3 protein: CSARSLGISDTQYF
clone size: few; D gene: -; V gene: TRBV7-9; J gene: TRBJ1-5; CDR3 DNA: TGTGCCAGCAGCTCTCTCGGGCCGGTTGGCAATCAGCCCCAGCATTTT; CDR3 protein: CASSSLGPVGNQPQHF
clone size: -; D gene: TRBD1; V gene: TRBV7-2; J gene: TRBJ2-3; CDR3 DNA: TGTGCCAGCAGTCGATCCAGGACAGGATACACAGATACGCAGTATTTT; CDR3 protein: CASSRSRTGYTDTQYF
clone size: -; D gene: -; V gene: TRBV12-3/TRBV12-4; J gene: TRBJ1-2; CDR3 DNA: TGTGCCAGCAGTTCACAGGGAAGGGCTAACTATGGCTACACCTTC; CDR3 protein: CASSSQGRANYGYTF
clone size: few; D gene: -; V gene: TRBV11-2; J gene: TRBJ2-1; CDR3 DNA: TGTGCCAGCAGCTTATTAGGGTGGAGAGATGAGCAGTTCTTC; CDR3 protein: CASSLLGWRDEQFF